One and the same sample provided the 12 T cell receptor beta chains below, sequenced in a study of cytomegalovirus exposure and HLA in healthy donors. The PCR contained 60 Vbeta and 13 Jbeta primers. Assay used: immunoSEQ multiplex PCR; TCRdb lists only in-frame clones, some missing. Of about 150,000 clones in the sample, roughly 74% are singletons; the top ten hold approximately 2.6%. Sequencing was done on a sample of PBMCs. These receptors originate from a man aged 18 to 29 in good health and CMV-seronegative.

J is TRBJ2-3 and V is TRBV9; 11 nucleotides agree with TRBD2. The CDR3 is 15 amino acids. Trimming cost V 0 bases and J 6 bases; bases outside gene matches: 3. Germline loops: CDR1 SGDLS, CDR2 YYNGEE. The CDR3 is CASSVVASGGDTQYF. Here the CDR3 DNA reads TGTGCCAGCAGCGTAGTGGCTAGCGGGGGGGATACGCAGTATTTT.

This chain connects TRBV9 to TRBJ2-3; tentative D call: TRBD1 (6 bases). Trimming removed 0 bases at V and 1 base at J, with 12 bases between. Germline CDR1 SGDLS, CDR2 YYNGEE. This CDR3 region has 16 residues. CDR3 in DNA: TGTGCCAGCAGCGTAGGGTCGGCAGGGGGCACAGATACGCAGTATTTT. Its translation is CASSVGSAGGTDTQYF.

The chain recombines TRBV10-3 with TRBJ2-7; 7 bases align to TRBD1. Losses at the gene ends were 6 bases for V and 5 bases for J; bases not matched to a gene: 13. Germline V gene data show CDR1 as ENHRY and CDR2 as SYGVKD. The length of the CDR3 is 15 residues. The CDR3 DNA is TGTGCCATCAGCCTCGGGACAGCCGCCGGGGACGAGCAGTACGTC. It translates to CAISLGTAAGDEQYV.

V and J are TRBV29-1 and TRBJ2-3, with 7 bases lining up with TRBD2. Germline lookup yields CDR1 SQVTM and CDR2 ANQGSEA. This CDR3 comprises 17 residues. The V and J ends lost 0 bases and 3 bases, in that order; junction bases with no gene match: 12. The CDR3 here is CSVEEWGEGASTDTQYF. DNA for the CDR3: TGCAGCGTTGAAGAGTGGGGGGAGGGAGCGTCGACAGATACGCAGTATTTT.

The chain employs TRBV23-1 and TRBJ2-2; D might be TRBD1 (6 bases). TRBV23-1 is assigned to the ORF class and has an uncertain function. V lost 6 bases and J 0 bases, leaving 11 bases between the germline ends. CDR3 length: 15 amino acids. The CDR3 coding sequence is TGCGCCAGCAGACAGGGATGGGCGAACACCGGGGAGCTGTTTTTT. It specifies CASRQGWANTGELFF.

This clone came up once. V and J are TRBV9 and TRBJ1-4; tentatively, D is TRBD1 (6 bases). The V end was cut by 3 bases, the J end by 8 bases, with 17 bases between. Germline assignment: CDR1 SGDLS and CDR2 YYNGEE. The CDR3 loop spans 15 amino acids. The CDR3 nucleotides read TGTGCCAGCAGCGAACCTCAGGGGAGTAGCGAAAAACTGTTTTTT. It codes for CASSEPQGSSEKLFF.

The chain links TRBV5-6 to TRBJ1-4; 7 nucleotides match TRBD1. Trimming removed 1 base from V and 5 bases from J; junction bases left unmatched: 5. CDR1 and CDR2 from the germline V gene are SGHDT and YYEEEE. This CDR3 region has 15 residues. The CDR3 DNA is TGTGCCAGCAGCTTGAGGGGACAGAGGAATGAAAAACTGTTTTTT. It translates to CASSLRGQRNEKLFF.

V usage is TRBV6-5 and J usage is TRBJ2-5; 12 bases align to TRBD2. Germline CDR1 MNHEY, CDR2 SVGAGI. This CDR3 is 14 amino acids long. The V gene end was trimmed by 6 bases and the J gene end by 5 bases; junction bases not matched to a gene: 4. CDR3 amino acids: CASRLAGGGETQYF. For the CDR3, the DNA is TGTGCCAGCAGACTAGCGGGGGGTGGGGAGACCCAGTACTTC.

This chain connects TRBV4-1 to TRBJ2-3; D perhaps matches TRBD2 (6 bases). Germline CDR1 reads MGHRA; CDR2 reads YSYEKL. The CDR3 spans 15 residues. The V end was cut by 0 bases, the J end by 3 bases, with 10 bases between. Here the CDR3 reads CASSQDRAGTDTQYF. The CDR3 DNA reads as TGCGCCAGCAGCCAAGACAGGGCGGGGACAGATACGCAGTATTTT.

CDR3 nucleotides: TGTGCCAGCAGTTCCGTCAGCCGGGACAGATATAGCAATCAGCCCCAGCATTTT. This translates into CASSSVSRDRYSNQPQHF. The V gene is TRBV28, the J gene TRBJ1-5; 7 nucleotides align to TRBD1. This CDR3 comprises 18 residues. V shed 4 bases and J 0 bases; nucleotides not matched to a gene: 12. CDR1 MDHEN and CDR2 SYDVKM come from the germline V gene. Using reference TRBV28 and TRBJ1-5 for the parts outside the CDR3, the full variable domain is DVKVTQSSRYLVKRTGEKVFLECVQDMDHENMFWYRQDPGLGLRLIYFSYDVKMKEKGDIPEGYSVSREKKERFSLILESASTNQTSMYLCASSSVSRDRYSNQPQHFGDGTRLSIL.

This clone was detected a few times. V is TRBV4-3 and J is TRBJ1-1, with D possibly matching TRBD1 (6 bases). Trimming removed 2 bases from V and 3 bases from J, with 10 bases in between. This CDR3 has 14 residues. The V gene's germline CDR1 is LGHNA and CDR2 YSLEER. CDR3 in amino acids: CASSQPNRDTEAFF. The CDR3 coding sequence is TGCGCCAGCAGCCAACCAAACAGGGACACTGAAGCTTTCTTT.

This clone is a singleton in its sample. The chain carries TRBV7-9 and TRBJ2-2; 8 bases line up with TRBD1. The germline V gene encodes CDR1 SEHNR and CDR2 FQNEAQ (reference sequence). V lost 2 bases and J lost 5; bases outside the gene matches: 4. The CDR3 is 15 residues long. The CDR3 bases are TGTGCCAGCAGCTTACAGACAGGGGTGACCGGGGAGCTGTTTTTT. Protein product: CASSLQTGVTGELFF.